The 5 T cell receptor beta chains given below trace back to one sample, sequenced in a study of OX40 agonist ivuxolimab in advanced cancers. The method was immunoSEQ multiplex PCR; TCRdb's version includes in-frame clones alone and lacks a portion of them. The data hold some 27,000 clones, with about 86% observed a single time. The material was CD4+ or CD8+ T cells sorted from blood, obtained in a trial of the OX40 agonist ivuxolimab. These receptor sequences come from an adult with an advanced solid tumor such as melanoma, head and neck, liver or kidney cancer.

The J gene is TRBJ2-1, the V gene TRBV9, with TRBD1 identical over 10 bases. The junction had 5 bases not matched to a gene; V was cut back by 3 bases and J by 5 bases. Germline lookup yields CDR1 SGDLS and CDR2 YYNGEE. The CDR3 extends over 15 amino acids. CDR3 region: CASSEGTGVNNEQFF. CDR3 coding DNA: TGTGCCAGCAGCGAGGGGACAGGGGTTAACAATGAGCAGTTCTTC. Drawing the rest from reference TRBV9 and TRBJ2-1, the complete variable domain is DSGVTQTPKHLITATGQRVTLRCSPRSGDLSVYWYQQSLDQGLQFLIQYYNGEERAKGNILERFSAQQFPDLHSELNLSSLELGDSALYFCASSEGTGVNNEQFFGPGTRLTVL.

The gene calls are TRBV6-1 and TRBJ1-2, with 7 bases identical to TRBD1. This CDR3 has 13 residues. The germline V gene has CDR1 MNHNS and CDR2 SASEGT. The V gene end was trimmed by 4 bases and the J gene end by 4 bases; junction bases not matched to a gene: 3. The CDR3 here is CASSGTGAYGYTF. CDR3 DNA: TGTGCCAGCAGTGGAACAGGGGCCTATGGCTACACCTTC.

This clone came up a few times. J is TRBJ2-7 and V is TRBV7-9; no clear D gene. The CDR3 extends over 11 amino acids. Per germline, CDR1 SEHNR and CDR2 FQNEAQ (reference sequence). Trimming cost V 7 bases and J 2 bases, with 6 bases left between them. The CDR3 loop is CASMGTYEQYF. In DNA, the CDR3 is TGTGCCAGCATGGGGACCTACGAGCAGTACTTC. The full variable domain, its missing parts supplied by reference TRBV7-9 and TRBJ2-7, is DTGVSQNPRHKITKRGQNVTFRCDPISEHNRLYWYRQTLGQGPEFLTYFQNEAQLEKSRLLSDRFSAERPKGSFSTLEIQRTEQGDSAMYLCASMGTYEQYFGPGTRLTVT.

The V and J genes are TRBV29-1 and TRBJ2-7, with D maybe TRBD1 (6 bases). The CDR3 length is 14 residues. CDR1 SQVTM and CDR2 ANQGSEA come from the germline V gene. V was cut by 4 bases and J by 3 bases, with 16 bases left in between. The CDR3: CSVGAGTKIYEQYF. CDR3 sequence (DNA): TGCAGCGTTGGAGCCGGGACAAAGATCTACGAGCAGTACTTC.

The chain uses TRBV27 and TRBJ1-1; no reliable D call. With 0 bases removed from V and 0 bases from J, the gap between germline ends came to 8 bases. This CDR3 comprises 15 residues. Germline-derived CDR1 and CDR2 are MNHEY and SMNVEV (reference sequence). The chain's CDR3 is CASSLSSGLNTEAFF. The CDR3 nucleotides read TGTGCCAGCAGTTTATCTTCAGGTCTGAACACTGAAGCTTTCTTT.